The rows below give T cell receptor beta chains drawn from one sample of a study of metastatic and nonmetastatic thyroid tumors. TCRdb re-analyzed the PCR reads using MiXCR. The sample includes about 39,000 clones, about 17% of them seen just once. Sequenced material: blood. These receptors were taken from a female donor with papillary thyroid cancer or a benign thyroid nodule (not recorded which). Some clones in this sample may be carry-over from other donors' samples. The CDR3 runs from the conserved cysteine through the conserved F or W. D genes are given only for firm matches. Clone size, where shown, is once, few, many, or a class for clones that have expanded.

J gene,D gene,V gene,clone size,CDR3 DNA,CDR3 protein
TRBJ1-6,NA,TRBV15,medium-sized,TGTGCCACCAGCAGTCAGGGACGACCACCCCTCCACTTT,CATSSQGRPPLHF
TRBJ2-5,NA,TRBV5-1,many,TGCGCCAGCAGCCCAGGTTGGGGACAAGAGACCCAGTACTTC,CASSPGWGQETQYF
TRBJ2-1,NA,TRBV6-1,many,TGTGCCAGCAGCTCACTAAATGAGCAGTTCTTC,CASSSLNEQFF
TRBJ1-5,NA,TRBV28,NA,TGTGCCAGCAGTTTATCTGGCTTTCAGTCCAATCAGCCCCAGCATTTT,CASSLSGFQSNQPQHF
TRBJ2-3,NA,TRBV6-5,many,TGTGCCAGCAGTTACACCCCTAAAGGAGATACGCAGTATTTT,CASSYTPKGDTQYF
TRBJ2-7,TRBD1,TRBV12-3/TRBV12-4,few,TGTGCCAGCAGCGGGACAGGGGCCCACGAGCAGTACTTC,CASSGTGAHEQYF
TRBJ2-7,NA,TRBV2,few,TGTGCCAGCAGCGTTGAACTCAATGTAGGGCACGAGCAGTACTTC,CASSVELNVGHEQYF
TRBJ1-4,NA,TRBV9,many,TGTGCCAGCAGCGTAAGACTCGTAGATGAAAAACTGTTTTTT,CASSVRLVDEKLFF
TRBJ2-7,NA,TRBV12-3/TRBV12-4,many,TGTGCCAGCAGTTTTAAGGCAGGTAACTACGAGCAGTACTTC,CASSFKAGNYEQYF
TRBJ2-7,NA,TRBV6-1,NA,TGTGCCATCACGGCAGGATCCTATGAGCAGTACTTC,CAITAGSYEQYF
TRBJ1-3,NA,TRBV6-1,few,TGTGCCAGCAGTTTAGGGTCGCGAGTAAACACCATATATTTT,CASSLGSRVNTIYF
TRBJ1-3,TRBD1,TRBV20-1,many,TGCAGTGCTAGAACAGGGGCTGGAAACACCATATATTTT,CSARTGAGNTIYF
TRBJ2-7,NA,TRBV11-2,NA,TGTGCCAGCAGCCCCCCGGGATTTGGGTCCTACGAGCAGTACTTC,CASSPPGFGSYEQYF
TRBJ2-3,NA,TRBV29-1,many,TGCAGCGTGGTACCGGTAAACACGGGAGATACGCAGTATTTT,CSVVPVNTGDTQYF
TRBJ2-1,NA,TRBV2,many,TGTGCCAGCAGTGAAAGTCCCGAGCAGTTCTTC,CASSESPEQFF
TRBJ1-1,NA,TRBV15,many,TGTGCCACCAGCAGAGATTTGAGGGTAACTGAAGCTTTCTTT,CATSRDLRVTEAFF
TRBJ1-3,NA,TRBV20-1,NA,TGCAGTGCAATAAGCTCTGGAAACACCATATATTTT,CSAISSGNTIYF
TRBJ2-7,NA,TRBV15,few,TGTGCCACCAGCATAGTGGTAGGGGCCTACGAGCAGTACTTC,CATSIVVGAYEQYF
TRBJ2-7,TRBD2,TRBV5-1,many,TGCGCCAGCAGCTCGAGACTAGCGGGAGCCTACGAGCAGTACTTC,CASSSRLAGAYEQYF
TRBJ1-1,NA,TRBV3-1,many,TGTGCCAGCAGCTACAGGGTATCCACTGAAGCTTTCTTT,CASSYRVSTEAFF
TRBJ1-1,TRBD1,TRBV5-1,many,TGCGCCAGCAGCCGTGACAGGGGATCGAACACTGAAGCTTTCTTT,CASSRDRGSNTEAFF
TRBJ1-6,NA,TRBV12-3/TRBV12-4,NA,TGTGCCAGCTCCCCAAACCGGATAGCCCCCCTCCAATTT,CASSPNRIAPLQF
TRBJ2-7,NA,TRBV28,few,TGTGCCAGCAGTGCCGCCGGGCCCCTCTACGAGCAGTACTTC,CASSAAGPLYEQYF
TRBJ2-4,NA,TRBV30,many,TGTGCCTGGAAGAGCCTCCTCAGGGAGCACATTCAGTACTTC,CAWKSLLREHIQYF
TRBJ2-7,TRBD2,TRBV11-2,NA,TGTGCCAGCAGCTTGATGACTAGCGGGAAGAACGAGCAGTACTTC,CASSLMTSGKNEQYF
TRBJ2-3,NA,TRBV6-1,many,TGTGCCAGCAGTGTGTACACAGATACGCAGTATTTT,CASSVYTDTQYF
TRBJ2-2,TRBD1,TRBV6-5,many,TGTGCCAGCAGTTACTTGGGGGTTGGGGACAGGGGCACCGGGGAGCTGTTTTTT,CASSYLGVGDRGTGELFF
TRBJ1-4,NA,TRBV9,many,TGTGCCAGCAGCGTAACTTGGGGTGCTAATGAAAAACTGTTTTTT,CASSVTWGANEKLFF
TRBJ1-4,NA,TRBV20-1,many,TGCAGTGCTAGAGGGGGTGAAAAACTGTTTTTT,CSARGGEKLFF
TRBJ2-7,NA,TRBV5-1,many,TGCGCCAGCAGCTTGATGGGACACCCCTACGAGCAGTACTTC,CASSLMGHPYEQYF
TRBJ1-5,NA,TRBV20-1,once,TGCAGTGCTAGAAGGGACAGCAATCAGCCCCAGCATTTT,CSARRDSNQPQHF
TRBJ2-7,TRBD2,TRBV12-3/TRBV12-4,medium-sized,TGTGCCAGCAGAACTAGCGGCGGCTCCTACGAGCAGTACTTC,CASRTSGGSYEQYF
TRBJ2-7,NA,TRBV5-6,many,TGTGCCAGCAGCTCCTACCTCGAGGGGCAGTACTTC,CASSSYLEGQYF
TRBJ1-3,TRBD1,TRBV5-4,NA,TGTGCCAGCAGTCCTACAGGGGCAGGAAACACCATATATTTT,CASSPTGAGNTIYF
TRBJ2-6,TRBD2,TRBV28,NA,TGTGCCACCCTAGACGGGACTATATTCTCTTTGGCCAACGCCCTGACTTTC,CATLDGTIFSLANALTF
TRBJ2-7,NA,TRBV28,many,TGTGCCAGCAGTTTAGGGAGACACTACGAGCAGTACTTC,CASSLGRHYEQYF